This T cell receptor (beta chain) was documented in a study of technical replicates of blood from a few donors. Sequencing was performed with immunoSEQ multiplex PCR; in TCRdb, only in-frame clones are kept and a portion is missing. The sample has around 92,000 clones, 95% seen once. The V end lost 5 bases, the J end lost 5 bases, and 13 bases lay between the germline ends. Germline V lookup: CDR1 SQVTM, CDR2 ANQGSEA. The CDR3 runs 13 residues. Ten or more counts support this clone. The sequence derives from a human donor in good health. The sequencing sample was made of T cells isolated from PBMCs. The chain is built from TRBV29-1 and TRBJ1-5; tentatively, D is TRBD1 (6 bases). The chain's CDR3 is CSVSGDMYQPQHF. CDR3 bases: TGCAGCGTTAGTGGGGACATGTATCAGCCCCAGCATTTT.